A selection of T cell receptor beta chains follows, all from one sample in a study of T cells after posttransplantation cyclophosphamide. Measured with immunoSEQ multiplex PCR; TCRdb has only the in-frame clones, and not every one. The profile covers around 35,000 clones, none occurring a single time. The sample was PBMCs. The receptors were sampled from a man aged 30-40 years in good health and a related stem cell transplant donor. The CDR3 runs from the conserved cysteine through the conserved F or W. The D gene is left open where the match is weak. Clone sizes are given selectively: once, few, many, or a class where the clone is expanded.

v_gene	abundance	j_gene	d_gene	CDR3aa	CDR3nt
TRBV6-1	many	TRBJ2-2	-	CASSAVPRTGELFF	TGTGCCAGCAGCGCAGTCCCGAGGACCGGGGAGCTGTTTTTT
TRBV6-4	many	TRBJ1-5	TRBD1	CASYIRDRGSMGNQPQHF	TGTGCCAGCTATATCCGGGACAGGGGTTCGATGGGCAATCAGCCCCAGCATTTT
TRBV19	many	TRBJ1-4	TRBD1	CASRTGGATNEKLFF	TGTGCCAGCCGGACAGGGGGCGCAACTAATGAAAAACTGTTTTTT
TRBV29-1	few	TRBJ1-5	TRBD1	CSVGDRGNQPQHF	TGCAGCGTTGGGGACAGGGGCAATCAGCCCCAGCATTTT
TRBV9	-	TRBJ2-1	TRBD2	CASSSGGAGAYNEQFF	TGTGCCAGCAGCTCGGGGGGGGCGGGGGCCTACAATGAGCAGTTCTTC
TRBV6-5	-	TRBJ1-2	TRBD1	CASSLNRGRNYGYTF	TGTGCCAGCAGTTTGAACAGGGGAAGGAACTATGGCTACACCTTC
TRBV5-4	many	TRBJ1-6	-	CASSSDPGQLMSPLHF	TGTGCCAGCAGCTCGGACCCGGGACAACTGATGTCACCCCTCCACTTT
TRBV2	many	TRBJ2-7	TRBD1	CASNTGGRILYEQYF	TGTGCCAGCAATACAGGGGGCCGGATTCTCTACGAGCAGTACTTC
TRBV25-1	many	TRBJ2-3	-	CASSEYRSSPRDTQYF	TGTGCCAGCAGTGAATATCGGTCCTCCCCGCGGGATACGCAGTATTTT
TRBV28	many	TRBJ2-5	TRBD2	CASSLATSGYQETQYF	TGTGCCAGCAGTTTAGCGACTAGCGGGTACCAAGAGACCCAGTACTTC
TRBV7-8	-	TRBJ1-2	TRBD1	CASRGTGNYGYTF	TGTGCCAGCAGGGGGACAGGGAACTATGGCTACACCTTC
TRBV6-5	many	TRBJ1-2	TRBD1	CASRDRDRQNYGYTF	TGTGCCAGCAGAGACCGGGACAGGCAAAACTATGGCTACACCTTC
TRBV6-1	many	TRBJ2-5	TRBD1	CASSESDRGSQETQYF	TGTGCCAGCAGTGAATCGGACAGGGGATCACAAGAGACCCAGTACTTC
TRBV18	-	TRBJ2-5	-	CASSLLTSGSQETQYF	TGTGCCAGCTCACTACTCACATCGGGGAGCCAAGAGACCCAGTACTTC
TRBV11-2	many	TRBJ1-4	TRBD1	CASSFGQGGNEKLFF	TGTGCCAGCAGCTTCGGACAGGGGGGGAATGAAAAACTGTTTTTT
TRBV18	few	TRBJ2-3	-	CASSPPQEAAPGADTQYF	TGTGCCAGCTCCCCTCCCCAGGAGGCTGCTCCAGGGGCAGATACGCAGTATTTT
TRBV15	many	TRBJ2-1	-	CATSRGAFNEQFF	TGTGCCACCAGCAGAGGAGCGTTCAATGAGCAGTTCTTC
TRBV11-3	many	TRBJ2-7	-	CASSLTSGGEQYF	TGTGCCAGCAGCTTAACATCGGGTGGCGAGCAGTACTTC
TRBV10-3	many	TRBJ1-2	TRBD1	CAISESRTGGYGYTF	TGTGCCATCAGTGAGTCCAGGACAGGGGGCTATGGCTACACCTTC
TRBV25-1	few	TRBJ2-7	-	CASNRGSYEQYF	TGTGCCAGCAACCGAGGGTCCTACGAGCAGTACTTC
TRBV7-8	many	TRBJ2-7	-	CASSLGGRGVHEQYF	TGTGCCAGCAGCTTAGGAGGTCGGGGAGTCCACGAGCAGTACTTC
TRBV5-1	few	TRBJ2-2	TRBD2	CASSRAGGPDTGELFF	TGCGCCAGCAGTCGAGCGGGGGGGCCCGACACCGGGGAGCTGTTTTTT
TRBV5-4	many	TRBJ1-1	-	CASSLDLGGTEAFF	TGTGCCAGCAGCTTGGATCTGGGGGGCACTGAAGCTTTCTTT
TRBV7-3	few	TRBJ2-3	TRBD2	CASSLNGGARTQYF	TGTGCCAGCAGCTTGAACGGGGGGGCCCGTACGCAGTATTTT
TRBV6-5	many	TRBJ2-7	-	CASSQGQGYEQYF	TGTGCCAGCAGCCAAGGGCAGGGTTACGAGCAGTACTTC
TRBV7-2	many	TRBJ1-2	-	CASSLPGGSNYGYTF	TGTGCCAGCAGCTTACCCGGCGGGTCTAACTATGGCTACACCTTC